The present T cell receptor beta chain was sequenced within a study of shared clonotypes between healthy human individuals (dated by TCRdb to the early 2020s). Concerning the study at large: A couple of women and a few men aged 18 to 49 years were included in the cohort. To estimate repertoire size and how much clonotype sharing occurs between individuals, the study deeply sequenced the blood TCR repertoires of roughly 5 healthy adults. Libraries were prepared and TCR repertoires were sequenced by different laboratories using diverse techniques, in order to increase sequencing depth and limit assay-specific biases. Each donor's leukapheresis produced roughly between about 0.9 and 9.5 billion PBMCs. For each donor, CD4 naive and CD4 memory were each given three plates, CD8 naive was given two plates, and CD8 memory was given one plate. Study-wide conclusions, independent of this receptor: Rarefaction of sorted-subset datasets indicated incomplete sequencing despite the large sequencing depth. Sampling was restricted to blood, and TCR repertoires in tissues likely differ from the TCR repertoires found in blood. Sharing across a handful of donors was observed for about 5% of naive CD4, less than 4% of naive CD8, roughly 2.3% of memory CD4, and roughly 0.4% of memory CD8 clonotypes. Larger estimated clonotype richness was generally found for naive subsets than for memory subsets. Pairwise subsampling led to the expectation that sequencing depth would affect the degree of clonotype sharing among donors. Compared with non-shared clonotypes, clonotypes shared by all four sorted-subset donors had higher generation probabilities. The genetic and exposure-history diversity represented was limited by the small number of donors.

The donors were healthy, HIV-negative adults with no recently reported acute infections or vaccinations. Every donor was a Caucasian adult living in Nashville, Tennessee, USA. CD4+ T cells were enriched by magnetic negative selection, after which naive cells were positively selected on CD45RA and the negative fraction was taken as the memory subset. Blood was obtained by leukapheresis, after which PBMCs were separated by Ficoll-Histopaque density gradient centrifugation and cryopreserved in liquid nitrogen vapor phase. Analytical flow cytometry was used to check the purity and quantity of each magnetically sorted T cell population. Genomic DNA was isolated from every sorted fraction and measured by UV absorbance on a Nanodrop 2000c. The germline V gene encodes CDR1 SGHRS and CDR2 YFSETQ. V ends up 4 bases short and J 6 bases short, with an unmatched junction base count of 9. The CDR3 runs 15 amino acids, cysteine and phenylalanine included. Here the CDR3 DNA is all that survives: 45 bases in frame from base 1.

Note on this clone: Its antigen is still unknown. No base-level quality is on record; no much larger clone is a single base apart.

Using the deep immunoSEQ assay, TCR CDR3 regions were amplified from genomic DNA by multiplex PCR. For each cell subset, the extracted genomic DNA was distributed evenly across all wells of several immunoSEQ 96-well plates, and each plate served as one replicate. For sorted subsets, each replicate PCR was loaded with roughly 190 ng genomic DNA, equivalent to approximately 33,000 T cell genomes. Purified libraries were quantified with a Qubit 3.0 fluorometer, sized on a Bioanalyzer 2100, and re-quantified with the KAPA Library Quantification kit. Each immunoSEQ 96-well plate was sequenced on its own single-read 150-cycle Illumina NextSeq 550 flow cell. In the original analysis: Because the immunoSEQ output included only junctional sequences and no quality scores, the filtering could not be the same as the filtering used for full-length reads. Sequences were annotated with PyIR, a Python wrapper for IgBLAST v1.9, using IMGT germline references to assign V/J genes and CDR3. Reads were filtered out if the reads had weak V/J assignments (E-value above 1e-6), no CDR3, stop codons, out-of-frame junctions, or ambiguous translated residues. V3J clonotypes were defined as sequences sharing an identical inferred V gene, J gene, and CDR3 amino acid sequence. Percentage overlap between repertoires was calculated by dividing the number of shared unique clonotypes by the size of the smaller repertoire. RTK rarefaction, the Chao1 estimator, and Recon v2.1 estimates of unobserved clonotypes were used to assess repertoire richness. For all TCRbeta clonotypes obtained by the gDNA method from a few donors, generation probabilities were computed with OLGA. TCRdb's version of the immuneACCESS table is confined to in-frame rearrangements and falls short of the full clone set. An unresolved V gene accounts for under half of the shortfall where checked; the remainder is of unknown origin. Clone size and the V and J calls come from that table; the DNA yielded D and trimming. This sample holds 2.3 million or so clones; approximately 93% were observed only once. The top ten hold 0.3% to 0.4% of the sample.

Sequencing used naive CD4+ T cells from PBMCs. The cell subset or site label here, explained by the study, means: CD45RA+ positively selected. The chain is made from TRBV5-1 and TRBJ2-7; the junction holds 11 bases that match TRBD2. The receptor's source is a man in his late teens or twenties in good health. Some clones in this sample may be carry-over from other donors' samples. CDR3 reads: CASSRLSGRASEQYF. The nucleotides read TGCGCCAGCAGCAGACTTAGCGGGAGGGCTTCCGAGCAGTACTTC.